The entry below describes one T cell receptor beta chain. Its antigen is not known. These data originate in a study of cytomegalovirus exposure and HLA in healthy donors. Study-wide findings and caveats: V- and J-gene trimming of TCR beta was linked (in a later analysis) to a missense DCLRE1C variant. Highly shared variants forming one cluster were likely a sequencing artifact. The authors later found HLA-associated TCR beta chains more clonally expanded than equally common others. The study put 160 or so TCR beta chains on its list as cytomegalovirus-associated.

CDR1 is MNHEY, CDR2 SVGAGI, per germline. The CDR3 sequence is 16 residues long. Trimming removed 4 bases from V and 1 base from J; junction bases left unmatched: 9. PCR amplification relied on 60 Vbeta primers (plus 13 Jbeta primers). Clones were read by immunoSEQ multiplex PCR, and TCRdb kept only the in-frame ones, dropping some. The table has about 140,000 clones, approximately 70% seen once. The sequence was obtained from a woman in her sixties or seventies in good health and CMV-seropositive. The rearrangement links TRBV6-5 to TRBJ1-2; 7 bases match TRBD1. Material: PBMCs. CDR3 DNA sequence: TGTGCCAGCAGTTCATACAGGGGTAGGGGTAACTATGGCTACACCTTC. Encoded protein: CASSSYRGRGNYGYTF.